This T cell receptor beta chain comes out of a study of CD4 T cells in relation to SARS-CoV-2 and coronaviruses (dated by TCRdb to the early 2020s). For the study in its entirety: The full convalescent cohort of roughly eleven patients had a median age of about 40 years, ranging from roughly 20 to 80 years. The approximately 12 convalescent patients included 8 males and 4 females; two subjects were Hispanic. HLA restriction was mapped for shared crossreactive spike epitopes using patient-derived lymphoblastoid cell lines. The study assessed, at the TCR clonotype level, memory CD4+ T cell crossreactivity between SARS-CoV-2 and common cold coronavirus spike proteins. Samples from three pre-COVID donors and the naive versus memory experiments were sequenced with the Adaptive Biotechnologies TCR-sequencing kit; other data were Illumina-based. A different, Illumina-based TCR-beta assay was used to sequence expansion assays from other donors in the study. Broad study findings and their caveats: Memory CD4+ clonotypes crossrecognizing SARS-CoV-2 and at least one common cold coronavirus spike were found in 55% to 70% of donors. Small numbers of patients and of tested TCRs were a limitation of the study. Crossreactivity analysis centred on spike protein, so crossreactivity against other viral proteins was not assessed. Pre-pandemic and post-infection samples were not both contributed by any donor, so tracing of the source of pre-existing responses was limited. Compared with monoreactive clones, crossreactive clones had significantly weaker SARS-CoV-2-driven expansion, a result consistent with antigenic imprinting. Naive versus memory sequencing indicated the assay detects memory recall responses rather than primary responses primed during culture.

Naive and memory CD4+ T cells were separated from cryopreserved PBMCs by CD4 enrichment followed by EasySep naive CD4+ T cell enrichment. PBMCs were isolated from leukapheresis product or whole blood by Ficoll-Paque PLUS gradient centrifugation. PBMCs were either used fresh in the expansion assay or cryopreserved at -140 degrees C. The QIAamp Micro DNA Kit was used to extract genomic DNA from the CD4+ T cells. Notes on this clone: This clone's antigen is unknown. Per-base qualities were not stored, and no clone one base away is much larger.

DNA from uncultured naive and memory CD4+ T cells underwent immunoSEQ TCR-beta sequencing at deep resolution. The original methods were these. During preprocessing, nonproductive sequences were removed, as were CDR3s that did not start with C, did not end with F or W, or were shorter than 7 amino acids. Cultured and uncultured naive and memory CD4+ repertoires were searched for previously identified spike- and CEF-reactive CDR3s. CDR3 homology was quantified as pairwise Levenshtein distance, calculated with the stringdist R package after three terminal residues were trimmed from each end. In TCRdb, the immuneACCESS table is reduced to in-frame sequences with V and J assigned. These tables do not hold every clone; where another copy was compared, an unresolved V gene accounts for under half, and the others remain unexplained. The DNA gave D and trimming, while V, J and clone size come from that table. For this sample the table gives some 40,000 clones, of which approximately 83% were detected only once. Around 3.3% of the sample belongs to the ten largest clones.

What was sequenced was memory CD4+ T cells from PBMCs. The sample's cell subset or site label, decoded: memory (non-naive) CD4+ T cells. This receptor was obtained from an adult with COVID-19.

The encoded CDR3 is CASSPISGHKYNEQFF. Read as DNA, the sequence is TGTGCCAGCAGCCCTATCAGCGGCCACAAGTACAATGAGCAGTTCTTC. Here the chain combines TRBV7-9 and TRBJ2-1, and TRBD2 may be the D gene, going by 5 matching bases. V and J lose 5 bases and 4 bases, and a span of 18 bases separates them. Per the germline V gene (reference sequence), SEHNR is the CDR1 and FQNEAQ is the CDR2. From cysteine to phenylalanine, the CDR3 is 16 amino acids long. Here the CDR3 DNA is all that survives: 48 bases in frame from base 1.